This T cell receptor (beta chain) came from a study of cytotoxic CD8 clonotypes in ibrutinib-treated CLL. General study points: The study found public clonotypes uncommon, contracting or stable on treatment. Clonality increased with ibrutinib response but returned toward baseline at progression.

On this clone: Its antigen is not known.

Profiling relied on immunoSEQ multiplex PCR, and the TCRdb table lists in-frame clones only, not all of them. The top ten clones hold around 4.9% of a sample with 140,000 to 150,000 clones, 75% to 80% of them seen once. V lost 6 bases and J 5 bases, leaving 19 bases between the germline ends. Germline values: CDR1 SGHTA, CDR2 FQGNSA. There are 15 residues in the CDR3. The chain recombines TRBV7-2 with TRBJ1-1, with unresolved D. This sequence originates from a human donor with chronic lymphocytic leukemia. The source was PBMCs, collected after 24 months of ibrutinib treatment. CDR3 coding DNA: TGTGCCAGCAGTCCATTCTTGGGCGTGGGGACTGAAGCTTTCTTT. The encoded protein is CASSPFLGVGTEAFF.